The 24 T cell receptor beta chains below were found in one sample sequenced in a study of blood T cells in healthy people across ages. Next came a second PCR, run for 7 to 11 cycles, which used a sample-barcoded 5' primer along with a J-beta primer mix. Each CDR3 protein is one row after TCRdb ran MiXCR on the 5' RACE reads. The table records 1.6 million or so distinct CDR3 sequences, roughly 30% of them present only once. The sequenced sample was blood. Receptor source: a woman aged 25 to 39 in good health.

This clonotype was observed many times. The rearrangement links TRBV6-6 to TRBJ2-7, with 9 bases aligning to TRBD2. V was pared by 4 bases and J by 2 bases, with 6 bases of the junction left unmatched. CDR3 size: 15 residues. Germline CDR1 MNHNY, CDR2 SVGAGI (reference sequence). In nucleotides, the CDR3 is TGTGCCAGCAGTTCCATGCGGGGGGGACCCTACGAGCAGTACTTC. This codes for CASSSMRGGPYEQYF.

The chain links TRBV9 to TRBJ1-6; the D gene is possibly TRBD1 (6 bases). Germline V gene lookup returns CDR1 SGDLS and CDR2 YYNGEE. This CDR3 has 15 residues. Trimming took off 4 bases at V and 10 bases at J, with 18 bases between the two ends. CDR3 sequence: CASSPYSSQGSPLHF. The CDR3 nucleotides read TGTGCCAGCAGCCCCTACTCAAGCCAGGGGTCACCCCTCCACTTT. The whole variable domain, remainder taken from reference TRBV9 and TRBJ1-6, is DSGVTQTPKHLITATGQRVTLRCSPRSGDLSVYWYQQSLDQGLQFLIQYYNGEERAKGNILERFSAQQFPDLHSELNLSSLELGDSALYFCASSPYSSQGSPLHFGNGTRLTVT.

Worth noting for this clonotype: This clone may be a read error of a much larger clone one base away. V gene TRBV28 combines with J gene TRBJ2-1; unclear D gene. V was shortened by 4 bases and J by 8 bases, with 15 bases between the two germline ends. Per the germline V gene, CDR1 is MDHEN and CDR2 is SYDVKM. The CDR3 runs 14 residues. Here the CDR3 DNA reads TGTGCCAGCAGTTCAGTATCCGGCGGCGATGAGCAGTTCTTC. As protein: CASSSVSGGDEQFF.

This clonotype was recorded a few times. CDR3 sequence: CASSLGSGDGYNSPLHF. In DNA, the CDR3 is TGTGCCAGCAGCTTAGGTAGCGGGGACGGATATAATTCACCCCTCCACTTT. This chain joins TRBV7-2 and TRBJ1-6; D is perhaps TRBD1 (5 bases). Between the trimmed V and J ends, which lost 1 base and 4 bases, there was a span of 14 bases. Germline V gene sequence: CDR1 SGHTA, CDR2 FQGNSA. The CDR3 spans 17 residues.

This clonotype was detected only a few times. The chain has TRBV20-1 and TRBJ1-1; unclear D gene. The CDR3 length is 14 residues. In germline, CDR1 is DFQATT, CDR2 SNEGSKA (reference sequence). Trimming stripped 3 bases from V and 0 bases from J, with 11 bases between. The CDR3 coding sequence is TGCAGTGCTAGGTATCTCTCTATGAACACTGAAGCTTTCTTT. Protein sequence: CSARYLSMNTEAFF.

The gene calls are TRBV14 and TRBJ1-4; TRBD1 might be the D (5 bases). Germline V gives CDR1 SGHDN, CDR2 FVKESK. This CDR3 has 16 amino acids. The V end lost 0 bases, the J end lost 5 bases, and 13 bases lay between the germline ends. CDR3 DNA sequence: TGTGCCAGCAGCCAAGAGTCAAACAGGTGGAATGAAAAACTGTTTTTT. Protein: CASSQESNRWNEKLFF.

This clonotype was found a few times. V usage is TRBV5-1 and J usage is TRBJ2-3, with 11 nucleotides matching TRBD2. Trimming cost V 4 bases and J 6 bases; bases outside gene matches: 10. This CDR3 has 16 amino acids. Per the germline V gene, CDR1 is SGHRS and CDR2 is YFSETQ. CDR3 loop: CASSIALAGEWDTQYF. The CDR3, as DNA: TGCGCCAGCAGCATCGCACTAGCGGGGGAGTGGGATACGCAGTATTTT. Full variable domain (remainder filled in from reference TRBV5-1 and TRBJ2-3): KAGVTQTPRYLIKTRGQQVTLSCSPISGHRSVSWYQQTPGQGLQFLFEYFSETQRNKGNFPGRFSGRQFSNSRSEMNVSTLELGDSALYLCASSIALAGEWDTQYFGPGTRLTVL.

V gene TRBV20-1 combines with J gene TRBJ2-7; D is possibly TRBD2 (6 bases). The V and J ends lost 3 bases and 0 bases respectively, with 12 bases between them. The CDR3 loop spans 14 amino acids. Per the germline V gene, CDR1 is DFQATT and CDR2 is SNEGSKA (reference sequence). The CDR3 reads CSARPAGPSYEQYF. DNA of the CDR3: TGCAGTGCTAGGCCAGCGGGCCCCTCCTACGAGCAGTACTTC.

The chain links TRBV7-9 to TRBJ1-1; D is ambiguous. Germline V gene sequence: CDR1 SEHNR, CDR2 FQNEAQ (reference sequence). V was clipped by 4 bases and J by 9 bases, with 3 bases between them. This CDR3 spans 9 amino acids. CDR3 in amino acids: CASSSKAFF. CDR3 DNA sequence: TGTGCCAGCAGCTCGAAAGCTTTCTTT. Full variable domain (outside the CDR3, taken from reference TRBV7-9 and TRBJ1-1): DTGVSQNPRHKITKRGQNVTFRCDPISEHNRLYWYRQTLGQGPEFLTYFQNEAQLEKSRLLSDRFSAERPKGSFSTLEIQRTEQGDSAMYLCASSSKAFFGQGTRLTVV.

The rearrangement links TRBV27 to TRBJ2-7; 12 bases are shared with TRBD2. This CDR3 has 16 residues. Per the germline V gene, CDR1 is MNHEY and CDR2 is SMNVEV (reference sequence). V lost 4 bases and J lost 2; bases outside the gene matches: 6. CDR3 DNA sequence: TGTGCCAGCAGTTCCTCCCGACTAGCGGGAGCCTACGAGCAGTACTTC. Protein sequence: CASSSSRLAGAYEQYF.

V and J are TRBV28 and TRBJ2-1, with unresolved D. Judging by the DNA end, TRBJ2-7 fits better; the J call may be wrong. Looked up from germline, CDR1 is MDHEN and CDR2 is SYDVKM. CDR3 length: 14 amino acids. The CDR3 region has the DNA TGTGCCAGCAGTTCCCGGCGCACCTACAATGAGCAGTACTTC. Protein sequence: CASSSRRTYNEQYF.

The chain recombines TRBV5-4 with TRBJ2-7, with D possibly being TRBD1 or TRBD2 (5 bases each). V was trimmed by 3 bases and J by 6 bases, leaving 16 bases between them. Germline CDR1 reads SGHNT; CDR2 reads YYREEE (reference sequence). This CDR3 contains 14 residues. CDR3 DNA: TGTGCCAGCAGCTCCGCCGGGACCTCAGGCGAGCAGTACTTC. Amino acid sequence: CASSSAGTSGEQYF.

This clonotype was observed a few times. In DNA form, the CDR3 reads TGCGCCAGCAGCCAAGAAAAGGGACTAGCGGGAGGAGAGACCCAGTACTTC. Translated, it gives CASSQEKGLAGGETQYF. The chain is built from TRBV4-1 and TRBJ2-5; TRBD2 matches at 15 bases. V shed 0 bases and J 4 bases; nucleotides not matched to a gene: 3. The CDR3 is 17 residues long. Germline CDR1 is MGHRA and CDR2 is YSYEKL.

V is TRBV30 and J is TRBJ1-5, with a tentative D call TRBD1 (5 bases). Germline CDR1 is GTSNPN and CDR2 is SVGIG (reference sequence). The CDR3 covers 14 residues. Trimming left V 1 base short and J 6 bases short, with 13 bases between. CDR3 bases: TGTGCCTGGAGTGCCGGGGCGGTTGGTCAGCCCCAGCATTTT. As protein: CAWSAGAVGQPQHF.

In this sample, this clonotype turned up many times. The chain employs TRBV29-1 and TRBJ2-5; D not certain. CDR1 and CDR2 from the germline V gene are SQVTM and ANQGSEA. There are 13 residues in the CDR3. Trimming pared 5 bases from V and 5 bases from J, leaving 15 bases between. Here the CDR3 reads CSVSTASRETQYF. The CDR3, as DNA: TGCAGCGTTTCGACCGCGTCCAGGGAGACCCAGTACTTC.

This clonotype was found many times. The chain joins TRBV29-1 to TRBJ2-7; 9 bases fit TRBD1. V was clipped by 7 bases and J by 0 bases; unmatched bases: 4. This CDR3 contains 13 residues. Germline V gene lookup returns CDR1 SQVTM and CDR2 ANQGSEA. CDR3 coding DNA: TGCAGCGCATGGACAGGGGCCTCCTACGAGCAGTACTTC. It specifies CSAWTGASYEQYF.

The V gene is TRBV9, the J gene TRBJ2-5; 7 bases fit TRBD1. This CDR3 contains 15 residues. The V gene's germline CDR1 is SGDLS and CDR2 YYNGEE. The V gene end was trimmed by 4 bases and the J gene end by 1 base; junction bases not matched to a gene: 7. The CDR3 is CASSLTGDSQETQYF. DNA of the CDR3: TGTGCCAGCAGCTTAACTGGGGACAGCCAAGAGACCCAGTACTTC.

In this sample, this clonotype turned up a few times. The chain recombines TRBV29-1 with TRBJ2-3; TRBD2 aligns across 14 bases. Germline CDR1 reads SQVTM; CDR2 reads ANQGSEA. CDR3 length equals 17 residues. V shed 8 bases and J 0 bases; nucleotides not matched to a gene: 10. In nucleotides, the CDR3 is TGCAGCCCAAACCGACTAGCGGGAGGGATTAGCACAGATACGCAGTATTTT. Protein product: CSPNRLAGGISTDTQYF.

The J gene is TRBJ2-7, the V gene TRBV27; possible D gene TRBD1, 6 bases. Trimming pared 4 bases from V and 2 bases from J, leaving 18 bases between. CDR1 and CDR2 (germline): MNHEY, SMNVEV (reference sequence). This CDR3 has 16 amino acids. The CDR3 DNA reads as TGTGCCAGCAGTTATTCCGGGGACATCCCCACCTACGAGCAGTACTTC. The encoded protein is CASSYSGDIPTYEQYF.

There are a few counts of this clonotype. The chain combines TRBV4-1 with TRBJ2-1, with TRBD2 matching 7 bases. Germline CDR1 MGHRA, CDR2 YSYEKL. The CDR3 length is 17 residues. With V trimmed by 1 base and J by 2 bases, 8 bases remained unmatched. Here the CDR3 DNA reads TGCGCCAGCAGCCAAGTTGACGGCGGGGGACCCTACAATGAGCAGTTCTTC. It translates to CASSQVDGGGPYNEQFF.

J is TRBJ2-5 and V is TRBV2; maybe TRBD2 (6 bases). Trimming stripped 0 bases from V and 5 bases from J, with 22 bases between. The CDR3 is made up of 18 amino acids. Germline loops: CDR1 SNHLY, CDR2 FYNNEI. This CDR3 is CASSEAGSSVLLGETQYF. CDR3 in DNA: TGTGCCAGCAGTGAAGCTGGGTCTAGCGTCCTCCTTGGGGAGACCCAGTACTTC.

This rearrangement joins TRBV21-1 to TRBJ1-1; the table's D call, TRBD1, was not checked against the DNA. TRBV21-1 is a pseudogene locus. The CDR3 has 15 amino acids. In DNA form, the CDR3 reads TGTGCCAGAGAACAGATCACAGGGGCGCGCACTGAAGCTTTCTTT. Its translation: CAREQITGARTEAFF.

The V gene is TRBV7-8, the J gene TRBJ2-1; 12 bases line up with TRBD2. Per germline, CDR1 SGHVS and CDR2 FQNEAQ. The length of the CDR3 is 17 residues. V trimming: 5 bases; J trimming: 6 bases; junction bases outside the gene matches: 11. The CDR3 DNA follows: TGTGCCAGCAGCACCCTGCCTCTAGCGGGGGGGCGCAATGAGCAGTTCTTC. Amino acid sequence: CASSTLPLAGGRNEQFF.

The rearrangement links TRBV7-3 to TRBJ1-6; 10 bases agree with TRBD1. Trimming took 5 bases from V and 4 from J; bases not matched to a gene: 2. Germline V gene lookup returns CDR1 SGHTA and CDR2 FQGTGA. This CDR3 is built from 15 residues. The CDR3 region is CASSRTGGYNSPLHF. The CDR3 DNA follows: TGTGCCAGCAGCCGGACAGGGGGATATAATTCACCCCTCCACTTT.